This T cell receptor beta chain was sequenced during a study of OX40 agonist ivuxolimab in advanced cancers. About the investigation overall: Ivuxolimab, which targeted the costimulatory receptor OX40 (CD134), was an agonistic, fully human IgG2 monoclonal antibody. The paper describes the monotherapy dose-escalation part (N of about 52 patients) of the phase I trial of ivuxolimab. Prior anti-PD-1, anti-PD-L1 or anti-CTLA-4 therapy was permitted, and checkpoint inhibitors had been received by about 37% of dose-escalation patients. The purpose of peripheral TCRbeta sequencing was to test whether ivuxolimab changed TCR sequence diversity and led to clonal T-cell expansion. Of the roughly 54 dose-escalation patients, hepatocellular carcinoma was present in around 20, melanoma in approximately 15, renal cell carcinoma in 9 and head and neck cancer in 9. Partial responses were achieved by three dose-escalation patients, of whom one had hepatocellular carcinoma and two had cutaneous melanoma. Intravenous ivuxolimab was administered to patients every 2 weeks at six dose levels: 0.01, 0.1, 0.3, 1.5, 3 and 10 mg/kg. A male proportion of 70% to 90% and a mean age of around 60 years, ranging from about 23 to 79, were recorded for the dose-escalation cohort.

With respect to this clone: Its specific antigen is unknown. No much larger clonotype is one base removed from it; base qualities were not supplied.

Taken from the germline V gene, the CDR1 and CDR2 loops are SGHDT and YYEEEE. V is pared back by 1 base and J by 11 bases, with 15 bases lying between the germline termini. There are 13 amino acids in the CDR3, from cysteine to phenylalanine inclusive. Of all the DNA, just the CDR3 is kept, 39 bases in frame from base 1. To sequence the TCRbeta CDR3 region, genomic DNA was isolated from the sorted cells. TCRbeta CDR3 regions were sequenced using the immunoSEQ Assay. As stored in TCRdb, this immuneACCESS dataset retains in-frame rearrangements with V and J assigned. A fraction of the clones does not appear; measured against another copy, unresolved V genes explain less than half of the discrepancy, and the remainder lacks a known reason. The sample table lists 70,000 to 95,000 clones, 88% of them with a count of one. Roughly 4% of the sample is held by the ten biggest clonotypes. Patients with a history of autoimmune disease or receiving systemic immunosuppression were excluded from the trial. Peripheral blood for TCR sequencing was collected from all dose cohorts at baseline, on cycle 4 day 1, and on cycle 7 day 1. Samples came from an open-label, multicenter, first-in-human phase I dose-escalation trial of ivuxolimab. The trial enrolled adults with locally advanced or metastatic head and neck squamous cell, hepatocellular, melanoma or renal cell carcinoma. Before TCR sequencing, CD4+ and CD8+ T cells were separately sorted from peripheral blood.

General findings and caveats noted by the study authors: The antigen specificity of the peripheral T cells that underwent clonal expansion was not determined. In the 0.1-3.0 mg/kg groups, partial responders had among the lowest normalized peripheral clonal expansion, particularly in CD8+ T cells. Low levels of normalized T-cell clonal expansion were also seen in some nonresponding patients. After ivuxolimab, CD8+ T cells had more expanded clones than CD4+ T cells on average. Clonal expansion of both CD4+ and CD8+ blood T cells was observed from baseline to week 6 at doses 0.1 to 3.0 mg/kg.

This receptor was identified in an adult with an advanced solid tumor such as melanoma, head and neck, liver or kidney cancer. Specimen: CD4+ or CD8+ T cells sorted from blood, collected in a trial of the OX40 agonist ivuxolimab. The rearranged segments are TRBV5-6 and TRBJ2-5; a confident D gene designation cannot be given. The CDR3 has the sequence CASSLTYTLGQYF. At the DNA level, the sequence is TGTGCCAGCAGCTTGACATATACGCTGGGGCAGTACTTC.